Shown below are 2 T cell receptor beta chains from a single sample sequenced in a study of T cell clones after liver transplantation. TCRdb's table, derived via immunoSEQ multiplex PCR, lists solely in-frame clones and lacks some. The table records around 51,000 clones, 86% of them present only once. Sequencing used CD8+ T cells from blood, obtained 12 months after liver transplant. The origin of the receptors is a human patient who received a liver transplant. Some T cells may be the graft donor's.

The V gene is TRBV19, the J gene TRBJ2-1, with D uncertain. Germline CDR1 LNHDA, CDR2 SQIVND (reference sequence). Trimming left V 3 bases short and J 3 bases short, with 9 bases between. CDR3 length equals 14 residues. The CDR3 protein is CASSILANYNEQFF. CDR3 nucleotides: TGTGCCAGTAGTATTCTCGCGAACTACAATGAGCAGTTCTTC.

The V and J genes are TRBV6-4 and TRBJ2-1, with a weak D call TRBD2 (7 bases). The CDR3 has 15 amino acids. Trimming shortened V by 5 bases and J by 7 bases, and 18 bases separated the two germline ends. The germline V gene has CDR1 MRHNA and CDR2 SNTAGT. The CDR3 region has the DNA TGTGCCAGCAGTCTGCTGGGGGGGCTGGGGAATGAGCAGTTCTTC. Its protein product is CASSLLGGLGNEQFF.